One sample yielded the 20 T cell receptor beta chains listed below, sequenced in a study of blood T cell repertoires in COVID-19. Some clones are missing from TCRdb's copy, which holds only in-frame ones; the method was immunoSEQ multiplex PCR. The table includes over 250,000 clones, over 75% detected once. The sample was peripheral blood. Receptor source: a man over 45 with active or convalescent COVID-19.

This sequence joins TRBV9 and TRBJ2-3, with 7 nucleotides matching TRBD2. There are 14 residues in the CDR3. The V gene's germline CDR1 is SGDLS and CDR2 YYNGEE. V lost 4 bases and J lost 3; bases outside the gene matches: 5. The CDR3 DNA is TGTGCCAGCAGCCCAATAGCGGGTACAGATACGCAGTATTTT. Protein: CASSPIAGTDTQYF.

The V call is TRBV5-1, the J call TRBJ1-2, with D tentatively TRBD1 (6 bases). This CDR3 is 14 amino acids long. The V gene lost 4 bases and the J gene lost 5 bases, with 15 bases spanning the gap. Germline assignment: CDR1 SGHRS and CDR2 YFSETQ. The CDR3 coding sequence is TGCGCCAGCAGCGGAACAGGGTTGAGTTATGGCTACACCTTC. Its translation: CASSGTGLSYGYTF.

The CDR3 bases are TGTGCCATCAGTGAGGGGGGGGTAGGGAGCGAGCAGTACTTC. Its translation: CAISEGGVGSEQYF. This rearrangement joins TRBV10-3 to TRBJ2-7; the match to TRBD2 covers 7 bases. The V gene's germline CDR1 is ENHRY and CDR2 SYGVKD. J was trimmed by 6 bases and V by 2 bases; bases with no gene match: 7. CDR3 size: 14 residues.

The chain recombines TRBV30 with TRBJ2-1, with a tentative D call TRBD2 (6 bases). CDR3 length: 12 amino acids. Between the trimmed V and J ends, which lost 5 bases and 9 bases, there was a span of 14 bases. The germline V gene encodes CDR1 GTSNPN and CDR2 SVGIG (reference sequence). CDR3 coding DNA: TGTGCCTGGGGTTCTAGCGTTGGTGAGCAGTTCTTC. Residues: CAWGSSVGEQFF.

The chain recombines TRBV5-4 with TRBJ1-2, with D possibly matching TRBD1 (5 bases). In germline, CDR1 is SGHNT, CDR2 YYREEE (reference sequence). CDR3 length: 16 residues. V was cut by 4 bases and J by 8 bases, with 24 bases left in between. CDR3 sequence: CASSRGGDAGLLGYTF. The DNA for the CDR3 is TGTGCCAGCAGCCGGGGGGGGGATGCAGGGCTTCTAGGCTACACCTTC.

The rearrangement links TRBV19 to TRBJ2-7; 13 nucleotides match TRBD2. This CDR3 has 14 residues. V was clipped by 5 bases and J by 7 bases; unmatched bases: 5. From germline, CDR1 is LNHDA and CDR2 SQIVND (reference sequence). CDR3 in amino acids: CASSHGLAGVEQYF. The CDR3 nucleotides read TGTGCCAGTAGTCACGGACTAGCGGGAGTTGAGCAGTACTTC. Supplemented by reference TRBV19 and TRBJ2-7, the full variable domain reads DGGITQSPKYLFRKEGQNVTLSCEQNLNHDAMYWYRQDPGQGLRLIYYSQIVNDFQKGDIAEGYSVSREKKESFPLTVTSAQKNPTAFYLCASSHGLAGVEQYFGPGTRLTVT.

This sequence joins TRBV7-6 and TRBJ1-5; no firm D call. V lost 1 base, J lost 0 bases, and 7 bases lay in between. Germline CDR1 is SGHVS and CDR2 is FNYEAQ. The CDR3 has 15 residues. The CDR3 DNA sequence: TGTGCCAGCAGCTTAGGAGCAACTAGCAATCAGCCCCAGCATTTT. Translation gives CASSLGATSNQPQHF.

The J gene is TRBJ1-1, the V gene TRBV7-9; D is uncertain. Looked up from germline, CDR1 is SEHNR and CDR2 is FQNEAQ (reference sequence). The CDR3 sequence is 14 residues long. V shed 2 bases and J shed 0 bases, with 7 bases lying between them. CDR3 loop: CASSLYTMNTEAFF. DNA of the CDR3: TGTGCCAGCAGCTTATATACTATGAACACTGAAGCTTTCTTT.

The gene calls are TRBV6-6 and TRBJ2-7; the D is unclear. This CDR3 has 16 residues. Germline CDR1 and CDR2: MNHNY and SVGAGI (reference sequence). V shed 2 bases and J shed 7 bases, with 21 bases lying between them. CDR3 sequence (DNA): TGTGCCAGCAGTTACGGGCCGCAGGTGTCCCCTTGGGAGCAGTACTTC. Its protein product is CASSYGPQVSPWEQYF.

The rearrangement joins TRBV6-5 to TRBJ2-5; the D gene is possibly TRBD2 (6 bases). This CDR3 region has 14 residues. Trimming took off 6 bases at V and 4 bases at J, with 15 bases between the two ends. CDR1 and CDR2 (germline): MNHEY, SVGAGI. CDR3 in DNA: TGTGCCAGCAGCCCCGCCCGGGAGTTAGAGACCCAGTACTTC. Translation: CASSPARELETQYF.

This chain links TRBV6-2 or TRBV6-3 with TRBJ2-1, with D hard to call. This CDR3 spans 14 amino acids. Germline V gives CDR1 MNHEY, CDR2 SVGEGT. Trimming stripped 4 bases from V and 0 bases from J, with 7 bases between. The CDR3: CASSFVSSYNEQFF. In nucleotides, the CDR3 is TGTGCCAGCAGTTTTGTGAGCTCCTACAATGAGCAGTTCTTC.

This clone was seen only a few times. This rearrangement joins TRBV9 to TRBJ1-2; the D gene is possibly TRBD1 (5 bases). The CDR3 has 14 amino acids. CDR1 is SGDLS, CDR2 YYNGEE, per germline. V dropped 4 bases and J dropped 6 bases, with 16 bases sitting between them. For the CDR3, the DNA is TGTGCCAGCAGCCCCGGGCATGGGGCGGATGGCTACACCTTC. This codes for CASSPGHGADGYTF.

The chain links TRBV11-2 to TRBJ1-1; D ambiguous. Germline lookup yields CDR1 SGHAT and CDR2 FQNNGV. V was cut by 4 bases and J by 3 bases, with 18 bases left in between. This CDR3 comprises 16 residues. CDR3 nucleotide sequence: TGTGCCAGCAGCTGGCCCCGCGGGGTGACGGACACTGAAGCTTTCTTT. Its translation: CASSWPRGVTDTEAFF.

This chain joins TRBV5-1 and TRBJ2-2; D gene ambiguous. V was pared by 0 bases and J by 4 bases, with 4 bases between. Germline values: CDR1 SGHRS, CDR2 YFSETQ. CDR3 length equals 13 residues. CDR3 protein: CASSLDSTGELFF. The CDR3 DNA is TGCGCCAGCAGCTTGGACTCCACCGGGGAGCTGTTTTTT.

V usage is TRBV30 and J usage is TRBJ1-6, with D perhaps matching TRBD1 (5 bases). The CDR3 runs 14 residues. Deletions cut 4 bases from V and 9 bases from J, with 16 bases between. Germline V gene lookup returns CDR1 GTSNPN and CDR2 SVGIG (reference sequence). CDR3 protein: CAWIGQGLGSPLHF. The CDR3 DNA sequence: TGTGCCTGGATCGGGCAGGGTTTAGGTTCACCCCTCCACTTT.

This chain links TRBV24-1 with TRBJ1-2; D remains ambiguous. The germline V and J ends were trimmed by 3 bases and 7 bases, with 11 bases remaining between them. Germline CDR1 and CDR2: KGHDR and SFDVKD. The length of the CDR3 is 13 residues. CDR3 sequence: CATSDGRAFGYTF. Here the CDR3 DNA reads TGTGCCACCAGTGATGGGCGCGCCTTTGGCTACACCTTC.

This clone came up once. The rearrangement links TRBV19 to TRBJ2-2; D is possibly TRBD1 (6 bases). The CDR3 runs to 15 residues. Germline V gives CDR1 LNHDA, CDR2 SQIVND (reference sequence). With 6 bases removed from V and 1 base from J, the gap between germline ends came to 12 bases. In DNA, the CDR3 is TGTGCCAGTAGACCGGGACACCGGAACACCGGGGAGCTGTTTTTT. It translates to CASRPGHRNTGELFF.

The V and J genes are TRBV28 and TRBJ2-1; 7 positions match TRBD2. The CDR3 has 12 residues. J lost 13 bases, V lost 1 base, and 4 bases had no gene match. Per germline, CDR1 MDHEN and CDR2 SYDVKM. The CDR3 sequence is CASSLFRGDQFF. The CDR3 coding sequence is TGTGCCAGCAGTTTATTTCGGGGGGATCAGTTCTTC.

The rearrangement links TRBV5-1 to TRBJ2-5, with 8 bases matching TRBD2. Trimming removed 1 base from V and 5 bases from J; junction bases left unmatched: 7. Germline loops: CDR1 SGHRS, CDR2 YFSETQ. The CDR3 covers 15 residues. The DNA of the CDR3 is TGCGCCAGCAGCTTGCAGCCCCGGGAGGGGGAGACCCAGTACTTC. Encoded protein: CASSLQPREGETQYF.

The chain combines TRBV27 with TRBJ2-3; 9 bases map to TRBD2. V lost 5 bases and J lost 6; bases outside the gene matches: 12. The CDR3 is made up of 16 amino acids. Germline V CDR1 and CDR2: MNHEY, SMNVEV (reference sequence). The CDR3 region is CASSPNLAGVGDTQYF. Written as DNA, the CDR3 is TGTGCCAGCAGTCCCAATTTAGCGGGAGTAGGGGATACGCAGTATTTT.